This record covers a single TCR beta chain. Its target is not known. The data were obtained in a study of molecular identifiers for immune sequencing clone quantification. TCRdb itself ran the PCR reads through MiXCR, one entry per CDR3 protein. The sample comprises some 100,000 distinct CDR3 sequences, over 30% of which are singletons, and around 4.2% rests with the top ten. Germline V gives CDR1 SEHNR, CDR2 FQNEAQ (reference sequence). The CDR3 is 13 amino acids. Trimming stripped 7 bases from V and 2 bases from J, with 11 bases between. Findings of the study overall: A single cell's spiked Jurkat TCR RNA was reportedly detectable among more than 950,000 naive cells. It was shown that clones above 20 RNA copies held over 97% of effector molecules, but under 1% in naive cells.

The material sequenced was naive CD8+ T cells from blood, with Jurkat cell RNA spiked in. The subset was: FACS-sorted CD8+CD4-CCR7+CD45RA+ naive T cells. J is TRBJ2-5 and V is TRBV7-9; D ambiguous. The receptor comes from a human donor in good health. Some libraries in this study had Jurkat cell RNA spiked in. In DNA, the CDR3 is TGTGCCAGCAAGGACGGAAAACAAGAGACCCAGTACTTC. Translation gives CASKDGKQETQYF.